The clone carrying this TCR beta chain showed up just once. Residents of approximately 25 US areas, aged about 18 to 100 years, made up the participants. Cohorts were based on clinical histories the participants reported. CDR1 SQVTM and CDR2 ANQGSEA come from the germline V gene. The CDR3 length is 17 residues. Trimming removed 0 bases from V and 7 bases from J, with 24 bases in between. Authors' processing steps: By means of reference gene primer amplification, nucleated cell counts were estimated. Here immunoSEQ multiplex PCR was the method, and the copy in TCRdb shows in-frame clones only, minus some. From that table come the V and J calls and clone size; the DNA was used to work out D and trimming. The table records roughly 61,000 clones, around 65% of them present only once. This specimen belongs to a study of blood T cell repertoires in COVID-19. Overall study context: COVID-19 samples, acute and convalescent, were from the United States, Italy and Spain.

This chain links TRBV29-1 with TRBJ1-2, with D perhaps matching TRBD1 (6 bases). Source material: PBMCs or T cells enriched from blood (not recorded which). The receptor was isolated from a woman aged 55-70 years who had been exposed to COVID-19. The CDR3 nucleotides read TGCAGCGTTGAAGAGATACCCTCCGGGGGGCAGGAGCGTGGCTACACCTTC. Translating it yields CSVEEIPSGGQERGYTF.